This T cell receptor beta chain was obtained from a study of blood T cell repertoires in COVID-19. Trimming took 2 bases from V and 2 from J, leaving 16 bases between them. CDR1 and CDR2 from the germline V gene are MGHRA and YSYEKL. This CDR3 is built from 17 residues. Here immunoSEQ multiplex PCR was the method, and the copy in TCRdb shows in-frame clones only, minus some. There are hundreds of thousands of clones in the sample; approximately 91% occur only once, and approximately 9.8% lies in the top ten. Cohort assignment relied on participant-reported clinical history. Cohort 3 donors were reported recovered after two negative PCRs, clearance, or symptom resolution. This clone was observed a handful of times.

The chain carries TRBV4-1 and TRBJ1-5; no firm D call. Sequencing input: PBMCs or T cells enriched from blood (not recorded which). The clonotype comes from a woman between 40 and 55 years old who had recovered from COVID-19. The CDR3 region is CASSQSRVPEGNQPQHF. CDR3 bases: TGCGCCAGCAGCCAATCCCGGGTCCCCGAGGGCAATCAGCCCCAGCATTTT.